Shown below are 9 T cell receptor beta chains from a single sample sequenced in a study of tissue T cells after allogeneic stem cell transplantation. Clones were sequenced by immunoSEQ multiplex PCR, and TCRdb holds only the in-frame ones, with some missing. This sample yields about 21,000 clones, of which 69% are seen a single time; 0.41% belongs to the top ten. Sequencing used blood. These receptors were taken from a female BALB/c mouse in good health. MHC haplotype of the strain: H2-d.

Note on this clone: Gene names and germline refer to mouse. The read terminates 1 residue before the CDR3 end, so the remaining end is supplied by the germline J gene. The rearrangement joins TRBV13-1 to TRBJ1-1; TRBD1 matches at 8 bases. This CDR3 comprises 13 residues. The V and J ends lost 6 bases and 3 bases, in that order; junction bases with no gene match: 4. Germline V CDR1 and CDR2: NSHNY, SYGAGN. The CDR3 sequence is CASKGQADTEVFF. The sequenced CDR3 bases are TGTGCCAGCAAGGGACAGGCAGACACAGAAGTCTTC.

A note on this clone: Gene names follow the mouse nomenclature. The CDR3 goes on 1 residue after the read ends, and that part is filled in from the germline J gene. The chain carries TRBV13-2 and TRBJ2-3, with 7 bases matching TRBD2. Germline CDR1 and CDR2: NNHNN and SYGAGS (reference sequence). The ends lost 1 base at V and 0 bases at J; junction bases unmatched: 5. This CDR3 has 16 amino acids. The CDR3 bases that were read are TGTGCCAGCGGTGATTGGGGGGATCCTAGTGCAGAAACGCTGTAT. Encoded protein: CASGDWGDPSAETLY. The full CDR3 protein reads CASGDWGDPSAETLYF.

In regard to this clone: The genes and germline here are from mouse. Coverage ceases 1 residue before the CDR3 finishes, and the germline J gene fills in the end. This rearrangement joins TRBV5 to TRBJ1-3, with unresolved D. CDR1 is LGHNA and CDR2 is YNLKQL in the germline V gene (reference sequence). V lost 0 bases, J lost 0 bases, and 9 bases lay in between. This CDR3 spans 16 amino acids. The CDR3 protein is CASSQDRGNSGNTLYF. The part of the CDR3 DNA that was read is TGTGCCAGCAGCCAAGATAGAGGGAATTCTGGAAATACGCTCTAT.

As regards this clone: Gene names are the mouse ones. The read terminates 1 residue ahead of where the CDR3 ends, so the germline J gene completes it. The chain uses TRBV5 and TRBJ1-4; D may be TRBD1 (6 bases). The V gene's germline CDR1 is LGHNA and CDR2 YNLKQL (reference sequence). The V gene lost 4 bases and the J gene lost 4 bases, with 10 bases spanning the gap. CDR3 length: 14 amino acids. CDR3 protein: CASSPGTNNERLFF. The sequenced CDR3 bases are TGTGCCAGCAGCCCAGGGACAAACAACGAAAGATTATTT.

Comments on this clone: The gene symbols are mouse symbols. The read comes to an end 1 residue before the CDR3 does, leaving the germline J gene to fill in the end. The same CDR3 also results from other DNA sequences found in this sample. The genes are TRBV20 and TRBJ2-3; no firm D call. V lost 0 bases and J 0 bases, leaving 4 bases between the germline ends. Germline values: CDR1 GFQATS, CDR2 STVNSAI. The CDR3 covers 13 residues. The DNA read from the CDR3 is TGTGGTGCTAGGGACCCTAGTGCAGAAACGCTGTAT. It is translated as CGARDPSAETLY. The whole CDR3 sequence is CGARDPSAETLYF. The variable domain in full, with the rest retrieved from reference TRBV20 and TRBJ2-3, is GALVYQYPRRTICKSGTSMRMECQAVGFQATSVAWYRQSPQKTFELIALSTVNSAIKYEQNFTQEKFPISHPNLSFSSMTVLNAYLEDRGLYLCGARDPSAETLYFGSGTRLTVL.

A word on this clone: Gene and germline names: mouse. The CDR3 end falls 1 residue outside the read, so it is completed with the germline J gene. The rearrangement links TRBV19 to TRBJ2-7; 7 positions match TRBD2. The V and J ends lost 2 bases and 0 bases, in that order; junction bases with no gene match: 2. The germline V gene encodes CDR1 FNHDT and CDR2 SITEND (reference sequence). The CDR3 length is 14 residues. The part of the CDR3 DNA that was read is TGTGCCAGCAGTATTGGGGGGAGCTCCTATGAACAGTAC. Translating gives CASSIGGSSYEQY. In full, the CDR3 reads CASSIGGSSYEQYF.

A word on this clone: Gene names denote mouse genes. The missing CDR3 end, 1 residue past where the read stops, is filled in from the germline J gene. This rearrangement joins TRBV14 to TRBJ1-2; D is undetermined. Germline assignment: CDR1 SGHDT and CDR2 FRDEAV. V shed 2 bases and J shed 0 bases, with 5 bases lying between them. This CDR3 has 13 amino acids. CDR3 sequence: CASSLSTNSDYTF. CDR3 DNA (partial): TGTGCCAGCAGTTTGTCCACAAACTCCGACTACACC.

With respect to this clone: These gene names are mouse names. The CDR3 end lies 1 residue beyond the end of the read and is filled in from the germline J gene. The chain is built from TRBV5 and TRBJ2-3, with D perhaps being TRBD1 or TRBD2 (5 bases each). This CDR3 region has 13 residues. V was trimmed by 1 base and J by 3 bases, leaving 5 bases between them. The germline CDR1 and CDR2 sequences are LGHNA and YNLKQL (reference sequence). The CDR3 here is CASSQGDAETLYF. The sequenced part of the CDR3 DNA is TGTGCCAGCAGCCAAGGGGACGCAGAAACGCTGTAT.

About this clone: Mouse gene names and germline throughout. The read ends 1 residue before the CDR3 terminus; that terminus is restored from the germline J gene. The chain carries TRBV13-1 and TRBJ1-4; 8 bases line up with TRBD1. The V segment lost 3 bases and the J segment 3 bases; nucleotides outside the gene matches: 1. Per the germline V gene, CDR1 is NSHNY and CDR2 is SYGAGN. The CDR3 length is 14 residues. The DNA read from the CDR3 is TGTGCCAGCAGTGGGGGACAGGCCAACGAAAGATTATTT. Translating it yields CASSGGQANERLF. The whole CDR3 sequence is CASSGGQANERLFF.